The source of this T cell receptor (beta chain) is a study of cytotoxic CD8 clonotypes in ibrutinib-treated CLL (dated by TCRdb to the early 2020s). With respect to the entire study: The cohort had about a dozen relapsed/refractory and 15 treatment-naive patients; 17 were IGHV unmutated. Responses were partial in some 24 patients and complete in 2; after median around 65 months follow-up, roughly 15 stayed in remission and about twelve progressed. The response samples were drawn at a median of 12 months into treatment, with a range of about 6 to 36 months. Samples averaged approximately 240,000 productive templates and more than 85,000 productive rearrangements. Longitudinal samples were obtainable from about 30% of the roughly 90 participants in the trial. Cryopreserved peripheral blood mononuclear cells were obtained before treatment, at response, and at either sustained remission or disease progression. Every remission and progressive disease sample was obtained while ibrutinib was still being received by the patients. What the work shows at the level of the full study, not this receptor alone: Sustained-remission and progressing patients did not have matched sampling times, and lymph node repertoires were not examined. Clonality increased at ibrutinib response, stayed stable in sustained remission, and fell back toward baseline at progression. At baseline, clonality was higher than in age-matched healthy donors and showed a strong correlation with circulating CD8+ T-cell counts. Public clonotypes were rare and either shrank or stayed stable during treatment, and the rise in clonality at ibrutinib response reflected expansion of private clonotypes.

Notes on this clone: What antigen it recognizes has not been identified. Base qualities are not provided; no much larger clone lies one nucleotide away.

The time point label corresponds to: about twelve months on ibrutinib. For TCR beta library preparation, 2 to 2.5 micrograms of genomic DNA were isolated from cryopreserved PBMCs. Longitudinal blood samples from CLL patients on ibrutinib monotherapy were analyzed using high-throughput TCR beta sequencing. The patients were enrolled in a single-center, open-label phase 2 trial of ibrutinib monotherapy. Each clonotype received, on average, about 9.7x coverage in deep resolution sequencing performed on a MiSeq, where the target depth lay between 1 in 1 million and 1 in 200,000 T cells. TCR beta libraries were generated with the immunoSEQ hsTCRB Kit. The study's processing was this. Data were analyzed with ImmunoSEQ Data Assistant and ImmunoSEQ Analyzer, with V, D and J genes assigned per IMGT definitions. Clonality, with values ranging from 0 to 1, was calculated as one minus the normalized Shannon entropy of productive rearrangement frequencies. Only overrepresented clonotypes making up at least 0.05% of the repertoire of each patient were included in the public clonotype analysis. Approximately 12 age-matched healthy donor repertoires from immuneACCESS were used as controls for clonality. TCRdb limited this immuneACCESS table to in-frame rearrangements with V and J called. A share of clones is missing; checked studies link under half to unresolved V genes, and the rest is unexplained. V, J and clone size are taken as reported in that table, and D and trimming were inferred from the DNA itself. Recorded for this sample are under 200,000 clones; roughly four fifths of them occurred a single time. The top ten constitute around 2% of the sample.

The CDR3 runs 15 residues from the cysteine to the phenylalanine. The DNA shown is the 45-base CDR3, in frame from base 1. Looking up the germline V gene yields CDR1 SQVTM and CDR2 ANQGSEA. Trimming costs V 3 bases and J 0 bases, and their ends lie 13 bases apart. The sample was PBMCs, taken after 12 months of ibrutinib treatment. The rearrangement joined TRBV29-1 to TRBJ2-3, with a weak D call of TRBD2 (5 bases match). This sequence originates from a human donor with chronic lymphocytic leukemia. CDR3 loop: CSVDLAKSSTDTQYF. At the DNA level, the sequence is TGCAGCGTTGACCTAGCTAAGTCTAGCACAGATACGCAGTATTTT.